This entry lists 5 T cell receptor beta chains sequenced from one sample in a study of blood T cell repertoires in COVID-19. TCRdb's copy holds only in-frame clones and misses some; the assay was immunoSEQ multiplex PCR. The sample contains about 210,000 clones, under 90% of which appear only once. The sequencing sample was made of PBMCs or T cells enriched from blood (not recorded which). These receptors were obtained from a woman between 45 and 60 years old with acute COVID-19.

This clone occurred once. J is TRBJ1-2 and V is TRBV19; tentative D call: TRBD1 (6 bases). The CDR3 runs to 13 residues. Germline CDR1 and CDR2: LNHDA and SQIVND (reference sequence). The ends were cut back, 6 bases at V and 11 bases at J, with 19 bases in the middle. The CDR3 loop is CASRSSQGRSYTF. The CDR3 DNA follows: TGTGCCAGTAGAAGTTCACAGGGTAGGAGTTACACCTTC. Drawing the rest from reference TRBV19 and TRBJ1-2, the complete variable domain is DGGITQSPKYLFRKEGQNVTLSCEQNLNHDAMYWYRQDPGQGLRLIYYSQIVNDFQKGDIAEGYSVSREKKESFPLTVTSAQKNPTAFYLCASRSSQGRSYTFGSGTRLTVV.

The rearrangement joins TRBV6-5 to TRBJ2-7; 8 positions match TRBD1. Germline V CDR1 and CDR2: MNHEY, SVGAGI. The CDR3 is 13 amino acids. V was clipped by 2 bases and J by 6 bases; unmatched bases: 3. Here the CDR3 reads CASSYAGGFEQYF. As DNA, the CDR3 is TGTGCCAGCAGTTACGCAGGGGGCTTCGAGCAGTACTTC.

The chain uses TRBV18 and TRBJ1-1; no clear D gene. Germline lookup yields CDR1 KGHSH and CDR2 LQKENI. The V gene lost 0 bases and the J gene lost 1 base, with 12 bases spanning the gap. CDR3 length: 16 amino acids. The chain's CDR3 is CASSPPGLWKNTEAFF. The CDR3 DNA reads TGTGCCAGCTCACCACCGGGCCTGTGGAAGAACACTGAAGCTTTCTTT.

The genes are TRBV28 and TRBJ2-7; D is possibly TRBD2 (5 bases). Trimming took off 5 bases at V and 0 bases at J, with 14 bases between the two ends. The CDR3 consists of 15 residues. CDR1 is MDHEN and CDR2 is SYDVKM in the germline V gene. CDR3 nucleotides: TGTGCCAGCAGTCCCCCCCGAGGGAGCTCCTACGAGCAGTACTTC. Its translation: CASSPPRGSSYEQYF.

The V and J genes are TRBV28 and TRBJ1-5; no clear D. This CDR3 spans 14 amino acids. Germline values: CDR1 MDHEN, CDR2 SYDVKM. V was shortened by 5 bases and J by 3 bases, with 11 bases between the two germline ends. The CDR3 here is CASSRQANNQPQHF. Written as DNA, the CDR3 is TGTGCCAGCAGTAGGCAGGCTAACAATCAGCCCCAGCATTTT.